This T cell receptor (beta chain) is drawn from a study of Tregs in tolerant kidney transplant recipients. Turning to the study itself: Sorting after B cell culture yielded CD25+CD127- and 4-1BB+CD40L- CD4+ cells. Findings of the study overall: Validation in larger populations is needed because few patients were studied. Tolerant patients' donor-specific Tregs expanded beyond overall Tregs, suggesting antigen-driven growth. This study did not directly address biological reproducibility.

Method: immunoSEQ multiplex PCR; TCRdb's copy keeps in-frame clones and lacks some. The sample shows 9,500 to 12,000 clones, about 93% of them seen only once. As concerns this clone: Antigen unknown.

The sequenced sample was Tregs from blood cultured with allogeneic cells, obtained before the transplant. This TCR derives from a human patient who received a combined kidney and bone marrow transplant.

The CDR3: CASSDRGRQPQHF. The CDR3 DNA reads as TGTGCCAGCAGTGACAGGGGCCGTCAGCCCCAGCATTTT. The V gene is TRBV6-5, the J gene TRBJ1-5; 8 bases are shared with TRBD1. Germline CDR1 reads MNHEY; CDR2 reads SVGAGI. The CDR3 totals 13 residues. Trimming took 5 bases from V and 6 from J; bases not matched to a gene: 3.